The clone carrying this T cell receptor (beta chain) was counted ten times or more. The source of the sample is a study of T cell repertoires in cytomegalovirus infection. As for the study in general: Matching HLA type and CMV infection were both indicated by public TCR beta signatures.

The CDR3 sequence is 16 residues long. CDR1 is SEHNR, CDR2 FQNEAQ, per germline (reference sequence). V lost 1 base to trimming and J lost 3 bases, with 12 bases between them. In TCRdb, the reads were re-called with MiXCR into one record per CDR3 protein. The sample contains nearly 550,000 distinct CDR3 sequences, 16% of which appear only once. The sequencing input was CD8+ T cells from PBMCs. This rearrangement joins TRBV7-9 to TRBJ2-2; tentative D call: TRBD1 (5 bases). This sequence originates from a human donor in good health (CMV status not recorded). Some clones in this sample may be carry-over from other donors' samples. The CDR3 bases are TGTGCCAGCAGCTTAGTTCAGGGTCTCGACACCGGGGAGCTGTTTTTT. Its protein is CASSLVQGLDTGELFF.